The rows below give T cell receptor beta chains drawn from one sample of a study of glioma-infiltrating T cells. TCRdb re-called the multiplex PCR reads with MiXCR, one entry per CDR3 protein. The sample lists some 130,000 distinct CDR3 sequences, under 25% seen once, with 25% to 30% in the top ten. Material: glioma tissue, nonneoplastic brain tissue, or PBMCs (not recorded which). Receptors originate from a human donor with low-grade glioma or glioblastoma, undergoing nonglioma brain surgery, or in good health (not recorded which). Each CDR3 is given with its conserved first and last residue. The D gene is left open where the match is weak. Clone sizes are given selectively: once, few, many, or a class where the clone is expanded.

cdr3_nt cdr3_aa v_call d_call clone_size j_call
TGCAGCGTCCGCGACACAGATACGCAGTATTTT CSVRDTDTQYF TRBV20-1 NA many TRBJ2-3
TGCAGCGTTGTGTTGGGAAGCACAGATACGCAGTATTTT CSVVLGSTDTQYF TRBV29-1 NA NA TRBJ2-3
TGTGCCAGCAGTGCAGCTGGAAACACCATATATTTT CASSAAGNTIYF TRBV6-1 NA many TRBJ1-3
TGTGCCAGCAGCCGCAAGGGGGGGGCCCCCAATCAGCCCCAGCATTTT CASSRKGGAPNQPQHF TRBV27 NA many TRBJ1-5
TGCGCCAGCAGCTTGGGGCTAGCGGGGTTGGAGACCCAGTACTTC CASSLGLAGLETQYF TRBV5-1 TRBD2 NA TRBJ2-5
TGTGCCAGCAACCCGACAGGGACCCGCGGTGGCTACACCTTC CASNPTGTRGGYTF TRBV27 TRBD1 many TRBJ1-2
TGTGCCAGCAGTGCCCGACAGGGGCCCTTAGTGGGGCTAGGCTATGGCTACACCTTC CASSARQGPLVGLGYGYTF TRBV25-1 TRBD1 few TRBJ1-2
TGTGCCATCAGTGAGAGCGGGGAGGCAGAGACCCAGTACTTC CAISESGEAETQYF TRBV10-3 TRBD2 few TRBJ2-5
TGCAGTGCCACGGACAGGCAGGCTTATAATTCACCCCTCCACTTT CSATDRQAYNSPLHF TRBV20-1 TRBD1 NA TRBJ1-6
TGTGCCAGCACCCTCGAGTCGAACACTGAAGCTTTCTTT CASTLESNTEAFF TRBV28 NA many TRBJ1-1
TGTGCCAGCAGTGATCTCGGCACTGAAGCTTTCTTT CASSDLGTEAFF TRBV25-1 NA many TRBJ1-1
TGTGCCAGCAGCCTCGCAGGGGACAATGAGCAGTTCTTC CASSLAGDNEQFF TRBV7-9 NA few TRBJ2-1
TGCAGCGTCCAAAGGGGGGGGCCAGGTGAAGCTTTCTTT CSVQRGGPGEAFF TRBV29-1 NA NA TRBJ1-1
TGTGCCAGCAGTACTCCGGGACAGAGAACAGATACGCAGTATTTT CASSTPGQRTDTQYF TRBV2 TRBD1 many TRBJ2-3
TGCAGCGTGGACGGGGGACCGAGCTATGGCTACACCTTC CSVDGGPSYGYTF TRBV29-1 NA NA TRBJ1-2
TGTGCCAGCCGAGCGACCGGGCCAGATACGCAGTATTTT CASRATGPDTQYF TRBV18 NA NA TRBJ2-3
TGCAGCGTGCGTTCATATACGCAGTATTTT CSVRSYTQYF TRBV29-1 NA NA TRBJ2-3
TGTGCCAGCAGTCCCCCCCCCGGGATCGGTGGCTACACCTTC CASSPPPGIGGYTF TRBV28 NA NA TRBJ1-2
TGTGCCAGCAGCTTAGTATCCGGGACAGCTCATGAAAAACTGTTTTTT CASSLVSGTAHEKLFF TRBV7-9 TRBD1 few TRBJ1-4
TGCGCCAGCAGCCAAGTGGCGACCAGAGGGGGTTTGCCCCAGCATTTT CASSQVATRGGLPQHF TRBV4-1 NA many TRBJ1-5
TGTGCCAGCACCAAGGAACAGCCTAACTATGGCTACACCTTC CASTKEQPNYGYTF TRBV9 NA NA TRBJ1-2
TGTGCCAGCAGTCCCGACCAAGAGACCCAGTACTTC CASSPDQETQYF TRBV25-1 NA many TRBJ2-5
TGCAGTGCTAGTGTAGGAGATACGCAGTATTTT CSASVGDTQYF TRBV20-1 NA few TRBJ2-3
TGTGCCAGCAGTTACTCGACAGGGGTGATGCAGTTCTTC CASSYSTGVMQFF TRBV6-6 TRBD1 NA TRBJ2-1
TGTGCCAGCAGTGACGTGGAAACTAACTATGGCTACACCTTC CASSDVETNYGYTF TRBV2 NA few TRBJ1-2
TGCAGTGCTAGAGACCTCCTAGCGACGACGGCGGGGGAGCTGTTTTTT CSARDLLATTAGELFF TRBV20-1 NA few TRBJ2-2
TGTGCCAGTAGTATGATAAATGAGCAGTTCTTC CASSMINEQFF TRBV19 NA few TRBJ2-1
TGTGCCAGCAGCTTCCCGGGGGGCGATGGCTACACCTTC CASSFPGGDGYTF TRBV7-8 NA few TRBJ1-2
TGTGCCAGCAGTAACCGACTAGCGGGAACAACAGATACGCAGTATTTT CASSNRLAGTTDTQYF TRBV6-1 TRBD2 many TRBJ2-3
TGTGCCAGCAGCGAGGGACAGGGAGGGGGCTATGGCTACACCTTC CASSEGQGGGYGYTF TRBV5-4 TRBD1 NA TRBJ1-2
TGCAGTGCTAGAGACCTCCAGGGCACTGAAGCTTTCTTT CSARDLQGTEAFF TRBV20-1 NA many TRBJ1-1
TGTGCCAGCAGCCATCAGGGCCGAGAAGTTGAAAAACTGTTTTTT CASSHQGREVEKLFF TRBV28 NA few TRBJ1-4
TGTGCCAGCAGCCCACAAATACATAGCAATCAGCCCCAGCATTTT CASSPQIHSNQPQHF TRBV7-2 NA many TRBJ1-5
TGTGCCAGCAGCTTCGACAATGAGCAGTTCTTC CASSFDNEQFF TRBV7-9 NA many TRBJ2-1
TGTGCCAGCAGTTTTCAGGGGCTTGGCGCTGAAGCTCTCTTT CASSFQGLGAEALF TRBV28 NA NA TRBJ1-1
TGTGCCACCAGCAGTTCGCGGACCCAGTACTTC CATSSSRTQYF TRBV15 NA many TRBJ2-5
TGTGCCAGCATAGAAGACTACCCTTATCAGCCCCAGCATTTT CASIEDYPYQPQHF TRBV6-1 NA many TRBJ1-5
TGTGCCAGCAGTTACAGGGTAAACTATGGCTACACCTTC CASSYRVNYGYTF TRBV27 NA many TRBJ1-2
TGTGCCAGCAGCTTAGAGCCTAGGGGGCGGCGGGATCAGCCCCAGCATTTT CASSLEPRGRRDQPQHF TRBV7-6 TRBD1 NA TRBJ1-5
TGTGCCAGCAGTTTAGCAGGGCTGGGCCAAGAGACCCAGTACTTC CASSLAGLGQETQYF TRBV28 NA few TRBJ2-5
TGTGCCATCAGTGAGTCGGGACAGGGTGGGAGTCAGCCCCAGCATTTT CAISESGQGGSQPQHF TRBV10-3 TRBD1 NA TRBJ1-5
TGTGCCAGCAGTCGACAGGGGGCCATATATTTT CASSRQGAIYF TRBV6-1 TRBD1 many TRBJ1-3
TGTGCCAGCAGCGCCCATACCGGGGGAGGCACTGAAGCTTTCTTT CASSAHTGGGTEAFF TRBV12-3/TRBV12-4 NA NA TRBJ1-1
TGTGCCAGCAGTTTACCCCCGGGAGTTAGTAGTTACAATGAGCAGTTCTTC CASSLPPGVSSYNEQFF TRBV27 NA many TRBJ2-1
TGTGCCAGCAGCGCAGTAAGGGATCAGCCCCAGCATTTT CASSAVRDQPQHF TRBV7-6 NA many TRBJ1-5
TGTGCCACCAGTGACGCCACGAGTCAGGTCTATGGCTACACCTTC CATSDATSQVYGYTF TRBV24-1 NA NA TRBJ1-2
TGTGCCAGCAGCCCTAGCCCGGGGGCGGAAACAGATACGCAGTATTTT CASSPSPGAETDTQYF TRBV7-9 NA NA TRBJ2-3
TGTGCCAGCAGCTCCGACAACCCTTATAATGAAAAACTGTTTTTT CASSSDNPYNEKLFF TRBV28 NA many TRBJ1-4
TGCGCCAGCAGCTTTGGACAGGGGATCAATCAGCCCCAGCATTTT CASSFGQGINQPQHF TRBV5-1 TRBD1 few TRBJ1-5
TGTGCCAGCAGCCAAGGACTAGGCAATGAGCAGTTCTTC CASSQGLGNEQFF TRBV14 NA few TRBJ2-1
TGCAGTGCTAGCGGAGAGGGCATGAACACTGAAGCTTTCTTT CSASGEGMNTEAFF TRBV20-1 NA many TRBJ1-1
TGTGCCAGCAGCTTAGGAGGCCTCAGGAACACCGGGGAGCTGTTTTTT CASSLGGLRNTGELFF TRBV7-9 NA NA TRBJ2-2
TGTGCCAGCAGCTTTGGCGGAGGGGAGCCCCAGCATTTT CASSFGGGEPQHF TRBV5-5 NA few TRBJ1-5
TGTGCCAGCAGCTTAGCGTGGGGCAGTGAAAAACTGTTTTTT CASSLAWGSEKLFF TRBV7-2 NA few TRBJ1-4
TGTGCCACCGCGTCGGGGCAGGGGGATGAGCAGTTCTTC CATASGQGDEQFF TRBV6-1 TRBD1 many TRBJ2-1